The entry below describes one T cell receptor beta chain. Sequence at one end of the junction differs from germline and may be a read error. Aged roughly 6 to 100, donors were systemically healthy Caucasians from Russia. The CDR3 totals 13 residues. Per the germline V gene, CDR1 is MRHNA and CDR2 is SNTAGT. A second PCR, run for about 7 to 11 cycles, used a sample-barcoded 5' primer plus a J-beta primer mix. Each cDNA molecule, via a template-switch adaptor with 12 random nucleotides, was tagged. TCRdb called the 5' RACE reads again in MiXCR, with one record for every CDR3 protein. The sample shows 590,000 or so distinct CDR3 sequences, 25% to 30% of them seen only once. The data belong to a study of blood T cells in healthy people across ages.

V gene TRBV6-4 combines with J gene TRBJ1-5; 7 bases are a match to TRBD1. This sequence originates from a woman aged 80 or over in good health. Sample: blood. In DNA form, the CDR3 reads TGTGCCAGCAGCGACTCAGGGGGACAGCCCCAGCATTTT. Protein sequence: CASSDSGGQPQHF.